The T cell receptor beta chain under discussion was sequenced for a study of control samples from healthy donors and cancer patients. Measured with immunoSEQ multiplex PCR; TCRdb has only the in-frame clones, and not every one. The data hold about 44,000 clones, with roughly 65% observed a single time. CDR3 size: 13 residues. Germline V CDR1 and CDR2: SGHDT, YYEEEE. V lost 4 bases and J 2 bases, leaving 9 bases between the germline ends. The sequenced material came from formalin-fixed, paraffin-embedded tissue. This chain joins TRBV5-6 and TRBJ2-5; tentatively, D is TRBD1 (6 bases). The sequence derives from a male donor with melanoma. CDR3: CASSPDSQETQYF. In DNA form, the CDR3 reads TGTGCCAGCAGCCCGGACAGTCAAGAGACCCAGTACTTC.